This is a list of T cell receptor beta chains from one sample in a study of T cell responses to AZD1222 COVID-19 vaccine. The table came from immunoSEQ multiplex PCR; TCRdb's copy has only in-frame clones and leaves some out. The sample holds under 150,000 clones, about 90% seen once. Sequenced here: peripheral blood, sampled 28 days after the second AZD1222 dose. Every receptor here comes from an adult who received the AZD1222 COVID-19 vaccine. CDR3s include the opening cysteine and the closing phenylalanine or tryptophan.

v_call	j_call	cdr3_aa
TRBV10-2	TRBJ1-5	CASSEVLSDSNQPQHF
TRBV19	TRBJ1-1	CATTARARGTEAFF
TRBV6-5	TRBJ2-1	CASQAGHEQFF
TRBV7-6	TRBJ1-1	CASSLGQWNTEAFF
TRBV4-3	TRBJ2-1	CASSQAVETLAYNEQFF
TRBV28	TRBJ2-2	CASTRGGQWVFTGELFF
TRBV12-3/TRBV12-4	TRBJ1-1	CASILNTEAFF
TRBV15	TRBJ1-5	CATSRDRGGQPQHF
TRBV7-9	TRBJ2-5	CASSPFRLAGVETQYF
TRBV14	TRBJ1-6	CASSQVGGSYNSPLHF
TRBV5-1	TRBJ1-2	CASSLAPDRSNYGYTF
TRBV30	TRBJ2-2	CAWSGLAGLNTGELFF